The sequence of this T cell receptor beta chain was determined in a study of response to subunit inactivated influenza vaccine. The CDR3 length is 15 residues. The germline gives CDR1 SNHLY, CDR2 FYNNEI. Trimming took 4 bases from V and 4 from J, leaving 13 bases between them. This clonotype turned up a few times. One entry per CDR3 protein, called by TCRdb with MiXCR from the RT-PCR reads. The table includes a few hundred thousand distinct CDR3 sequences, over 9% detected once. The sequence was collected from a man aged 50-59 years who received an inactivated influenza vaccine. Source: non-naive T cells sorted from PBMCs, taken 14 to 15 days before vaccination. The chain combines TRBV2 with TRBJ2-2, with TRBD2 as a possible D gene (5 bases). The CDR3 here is CASSGGAGGTGELFF. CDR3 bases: TGTGCCAGCAGTGGAGGCGCGGGTGGCACCGGGGAGCTGTTTTTT.